This TCR beta chain was sequenced in a study of blood T cell repertoires in COVID-19. At the level of the study: From the United States, Italy and Spain came samples of acute and convalescent COVID-19. The analysed material was cDNA or gDNA that came from T cells, B-cell-depleted T cells, or PBMCs.

Germline V CDR1 and CDR2: MDHEN, SYDVKM. CDR3 size: 16 residues. V lost 2 bases, J lost 1 base, and 7 bases stayed unmatched. How the authors handled the data: The assay estimated nucleated cells by amplifying reference gene primers. The table came from immunoSEQ multiplex PCR; TCRdb's copy has only in-frame clones and leaves some out. V and J calls and clone size come straight from that table; D and trimming were deduced from the DNA. The table lists about 100,000 clones, 70% to 85% of them singletons, with about 9.3% in the top ten. Material for sequencing was peripheral blood. The sequence was collected from a man in his 60s with active or convalescent COVID-19. The chain couples TRBV28 to TRBJ1-2, with 7 bases lining up with TRBD1. The DNA of the CDR3 is TGTGCCAGCAGTTTACCAACAGGGGCCCGTAACTATGGCTACACCTTC. This gives the protein CASSLPTGARNYGYTF.